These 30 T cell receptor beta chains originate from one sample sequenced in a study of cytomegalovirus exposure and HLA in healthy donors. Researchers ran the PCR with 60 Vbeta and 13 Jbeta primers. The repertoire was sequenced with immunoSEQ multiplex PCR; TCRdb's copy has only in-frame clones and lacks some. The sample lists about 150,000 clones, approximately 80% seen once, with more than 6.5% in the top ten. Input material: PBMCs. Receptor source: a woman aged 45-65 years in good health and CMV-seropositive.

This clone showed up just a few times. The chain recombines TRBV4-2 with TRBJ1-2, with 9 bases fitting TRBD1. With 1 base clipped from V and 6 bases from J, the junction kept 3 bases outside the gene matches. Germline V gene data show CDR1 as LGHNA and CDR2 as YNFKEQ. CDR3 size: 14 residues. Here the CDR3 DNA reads TGTGCCAGCAGCCAAGCACGGGACAGGGATGGCTACACCTTC. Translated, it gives CASSQARDRDGYTF.

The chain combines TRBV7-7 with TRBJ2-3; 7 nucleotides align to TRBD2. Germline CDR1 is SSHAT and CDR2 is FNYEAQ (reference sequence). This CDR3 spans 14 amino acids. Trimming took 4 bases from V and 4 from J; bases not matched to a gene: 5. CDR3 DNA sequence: TGTGCCAGCAGCTCGGGGGGAGTGGCAGATACGCAGTATTTT. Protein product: CASSSGGVADTQYF.

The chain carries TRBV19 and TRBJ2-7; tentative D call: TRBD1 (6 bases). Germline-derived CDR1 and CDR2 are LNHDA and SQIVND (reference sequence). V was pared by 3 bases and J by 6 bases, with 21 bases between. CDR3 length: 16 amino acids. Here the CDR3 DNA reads TGTGCCAGTAGTATGTTCCTGGGACACTCCCTGGCCGAGCAGTACTTC. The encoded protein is CASSMFLGHSLAEQYF.

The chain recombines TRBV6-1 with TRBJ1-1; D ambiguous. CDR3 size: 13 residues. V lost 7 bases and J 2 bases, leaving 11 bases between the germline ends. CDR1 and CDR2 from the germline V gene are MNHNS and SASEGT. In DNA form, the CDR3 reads TGTGCCAGCATGACGGACTTCAACACTGAAGCTTTCTTT. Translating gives CASMTDFNTEAFF.

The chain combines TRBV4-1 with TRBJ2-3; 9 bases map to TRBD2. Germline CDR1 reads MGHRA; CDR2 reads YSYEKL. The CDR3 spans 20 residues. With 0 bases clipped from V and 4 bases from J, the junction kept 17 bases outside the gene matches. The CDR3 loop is CASSQEWRGGGYGKPDTQYF. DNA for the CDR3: TGCGCCAGCAGCCAAGAATGGCGGGGGGGCGGTTATGGAAAGCCAGATACGCAGTATTTT.

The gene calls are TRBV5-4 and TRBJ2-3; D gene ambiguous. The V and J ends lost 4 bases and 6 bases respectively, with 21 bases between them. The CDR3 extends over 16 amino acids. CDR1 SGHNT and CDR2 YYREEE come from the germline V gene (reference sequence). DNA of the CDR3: TGTGCCAGCAGCCCCCACCCCCCCGCAGATACGGATACGCAGTATTTT. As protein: CASSPHPPADTDTQYF.

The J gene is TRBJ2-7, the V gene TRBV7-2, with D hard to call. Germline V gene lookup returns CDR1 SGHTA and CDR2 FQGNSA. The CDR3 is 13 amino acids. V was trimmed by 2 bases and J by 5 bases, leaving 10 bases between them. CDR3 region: CASSLTLIDEQYF. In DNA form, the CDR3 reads TGTGCCAGCAGCTTAACGCTAATTGACGAGCAGTACTTC.

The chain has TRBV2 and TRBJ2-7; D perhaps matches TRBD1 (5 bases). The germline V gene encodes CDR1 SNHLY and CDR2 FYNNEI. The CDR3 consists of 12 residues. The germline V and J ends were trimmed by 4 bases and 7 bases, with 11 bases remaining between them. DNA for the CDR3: TGTGCCAGCAGTGTTTCCAGGGCGGAGCAGTACTTC. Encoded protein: CASSVSRAEQYF.

CDR3 in DNA: TGTGCCAGCAGCTACACTAGCGGGGGGCGCTACGAGCAGTACTTC. It encodes CASSYTSGGRYEQYF. The V call is TRBV7-2, the J call TRBJ2-7; TRBD2 matches 12 bases. The CDR3 extends over 15 amino acids. V shed 4 bases and J 3 bases; nucleotides not matched to a gene: 4. Germline-derived CDR1 and CDR2 are SGHTA and FQGNSA.

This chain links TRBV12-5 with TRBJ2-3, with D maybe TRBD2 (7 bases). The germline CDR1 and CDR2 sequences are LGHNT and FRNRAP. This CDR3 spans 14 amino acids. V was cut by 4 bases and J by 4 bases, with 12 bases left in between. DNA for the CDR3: TGTGCTAGTGGTTCAGGGGAGGGGGCAGATACGCAGTATTTT. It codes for CASGSGEGADTQYF.

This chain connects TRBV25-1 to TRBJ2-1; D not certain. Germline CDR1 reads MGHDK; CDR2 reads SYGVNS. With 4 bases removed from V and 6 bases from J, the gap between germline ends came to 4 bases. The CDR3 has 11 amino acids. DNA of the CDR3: TGTGCCAGCAGTGCGGTCAATGAGCAGTTCTTC. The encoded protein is CASSAVNEQFF.

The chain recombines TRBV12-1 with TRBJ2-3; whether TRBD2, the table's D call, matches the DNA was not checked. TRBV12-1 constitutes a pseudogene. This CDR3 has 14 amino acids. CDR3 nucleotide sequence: TGTGCCAGCCAAGCGGGGGGGCGTGAAGATACGCAGTATTTT. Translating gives CASQAGGREDTQYF.

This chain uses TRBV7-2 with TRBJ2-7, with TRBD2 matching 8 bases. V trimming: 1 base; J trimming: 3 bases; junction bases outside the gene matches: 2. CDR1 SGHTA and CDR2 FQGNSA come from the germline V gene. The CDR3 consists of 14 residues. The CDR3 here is CASSLDGTSYEQYF. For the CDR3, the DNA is TGTGCCAGCAGCTTAGATGGGACTAGCTACGAGCAGTACTTC.

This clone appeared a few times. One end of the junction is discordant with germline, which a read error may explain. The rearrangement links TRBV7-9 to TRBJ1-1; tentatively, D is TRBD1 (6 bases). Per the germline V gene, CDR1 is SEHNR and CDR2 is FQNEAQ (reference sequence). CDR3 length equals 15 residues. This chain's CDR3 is CSSSLDLGGDTEAFF. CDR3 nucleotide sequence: TGTTCCAGCAGCTTAGACTTAGGGGGGGACACTGAAGCTTTCTTT.

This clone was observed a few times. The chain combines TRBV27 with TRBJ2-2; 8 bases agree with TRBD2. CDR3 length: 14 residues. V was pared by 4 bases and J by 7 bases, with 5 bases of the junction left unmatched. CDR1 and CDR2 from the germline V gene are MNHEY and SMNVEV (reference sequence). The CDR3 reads CASSYRGGYGELFF. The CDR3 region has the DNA TGTGCCAGCAGTTACCGCGGGGGGTACGGGGAGCTGTTTTTT.

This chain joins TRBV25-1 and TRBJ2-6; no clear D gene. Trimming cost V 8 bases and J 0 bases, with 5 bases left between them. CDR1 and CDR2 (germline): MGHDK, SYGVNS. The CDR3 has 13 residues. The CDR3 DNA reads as TGTGCCAGCGGGCCCTCTGGGGCCAACGTCCTGACTTTC. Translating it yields CASGPSGANVLTF.

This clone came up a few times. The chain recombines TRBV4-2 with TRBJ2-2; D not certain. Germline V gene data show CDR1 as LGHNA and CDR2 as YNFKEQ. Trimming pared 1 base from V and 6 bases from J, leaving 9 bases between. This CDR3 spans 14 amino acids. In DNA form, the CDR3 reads TGTGCCAGCAGCCAAGCCCTCCCCCCCGGGGAGCTGTTTTTT. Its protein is CASSQALPPGELFF.

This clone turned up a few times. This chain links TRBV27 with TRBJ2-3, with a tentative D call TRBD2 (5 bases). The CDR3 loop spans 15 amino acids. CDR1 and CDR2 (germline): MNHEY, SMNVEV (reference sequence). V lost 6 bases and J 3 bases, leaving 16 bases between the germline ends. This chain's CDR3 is CASSLAAISTDTQYF. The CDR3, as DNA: TGTGCCAGCAGCCTAGCCGCGATATCAACAGATACGCAGTATTTT.

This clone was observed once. CDR3 DNA sequence: TGCGCCAGCAGCCAAGAATCACAGGGATCACCCCTCCACTTT. This encodes CASSQESQGSPLHF. The chain joins TRBV4-1 to TRBJ1-6; TRBD1 might be the D (6 bases). CDR3 size: 14 residues. Germline V gene data show CDR1 as MGHRA and CDR2 as YSYEKL. Between the trimmed V and J ends, which lost 0 bases and 10 bases, there was a span of 10 bases.

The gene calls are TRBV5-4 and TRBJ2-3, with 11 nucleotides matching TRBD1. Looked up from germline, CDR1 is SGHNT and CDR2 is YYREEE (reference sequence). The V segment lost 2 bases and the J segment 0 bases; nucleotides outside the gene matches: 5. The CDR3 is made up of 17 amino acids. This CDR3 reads CASSLRTGGLSTDTQYF. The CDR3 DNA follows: TGTGCCAGCAGCTTAAGGACAGGGGGCCTAAGCACAGATACGCAGTATTTT. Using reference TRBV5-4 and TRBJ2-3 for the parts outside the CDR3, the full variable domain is ETGVTQSPTHLIKTRGQQVTLRCSSQSGHNTVSWYQQALGQGPQFIFQYYREEENGRGNFPPRFSGLQFPNYSSELNVNALELDDSALYLCASSLRTGGLSTDTQYFGPGTRLTVL.

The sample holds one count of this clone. CDR3 amino acids: CASTRNRGTEAFF. CDR3 sequence (DNA): TGTGCCAGCACCCGAAATCGGGGCACTGAAGCTTTCTTT. The chain uses TRBV6-6 and TRBJ1-1, with D unclear. This CDR3 comprises 13 residues. The germline CDR1 and CDR2 sequences are MNHNY and SVGAGI (reference sequence). V gave up 7 bases and J gave up 4 bases, with 13 bases separating them.

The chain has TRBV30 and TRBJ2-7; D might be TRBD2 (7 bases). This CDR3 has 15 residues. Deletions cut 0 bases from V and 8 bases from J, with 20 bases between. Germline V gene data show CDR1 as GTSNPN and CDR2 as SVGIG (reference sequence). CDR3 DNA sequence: TGTGCCTGGAGTGTACCTGGGGGGGGGCCCCTAAAGCAGTACTTC. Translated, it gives CAWSVPGGGPLKQYF.

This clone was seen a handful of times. The CDR3 nucleotides read TGTGCCAGCAGCTTAGGAACTGTTACAGATACGCAGTATTTT. Protein sequence: CASSLGTVTDTQYF. The chain uses TRBV7-9 and TRBJ2-3; D unresolved. V shed 1 base and J shed 3 bases, with 8 bases lying between them. The CDR3 runs 14 residues. The germline CDR1 and CDR2 sequences are SEHNR and FQNEAQ (reference sequence).

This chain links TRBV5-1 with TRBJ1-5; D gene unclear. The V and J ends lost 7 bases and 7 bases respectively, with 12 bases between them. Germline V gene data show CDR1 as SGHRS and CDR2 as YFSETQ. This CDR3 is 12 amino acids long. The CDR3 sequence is CASYLRVQPQHF. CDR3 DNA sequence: TGCGCCAGCTACTTGAGGGTACAGCCCCAGCATTTT. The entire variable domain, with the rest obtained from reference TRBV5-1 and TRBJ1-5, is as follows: KAGVTQTPRYLIKTRGQQVTLSCSPISGHRSVSWYQQTPGQGLQFLFEYFSETQRNKGNFPGRFSGRQFSNSRSEMNVSTLELGDSALYLCASYLRVQPQHFGDGTRLSIL.

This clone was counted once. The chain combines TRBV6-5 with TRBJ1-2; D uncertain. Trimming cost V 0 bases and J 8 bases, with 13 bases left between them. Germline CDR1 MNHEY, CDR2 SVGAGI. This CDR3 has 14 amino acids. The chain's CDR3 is CASSYSRAFMGYTF. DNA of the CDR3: TGTGCCAGCAGTTACTCGAGGGCGTTTATGGGCTACACCTTC.

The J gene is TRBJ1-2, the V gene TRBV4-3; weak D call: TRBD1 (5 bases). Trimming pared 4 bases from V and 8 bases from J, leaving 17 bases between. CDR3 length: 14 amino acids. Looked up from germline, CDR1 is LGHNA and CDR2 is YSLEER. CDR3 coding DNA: TGCGCCAGCAGCCGAGGGACTTCTAATGGGGGCTACACCTTC. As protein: CASSRGTSNGGYTF.

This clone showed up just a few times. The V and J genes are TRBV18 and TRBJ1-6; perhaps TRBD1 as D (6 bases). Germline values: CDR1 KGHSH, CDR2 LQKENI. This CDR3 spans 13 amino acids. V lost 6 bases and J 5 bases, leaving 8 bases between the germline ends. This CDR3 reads CASSRQDNSPLHF. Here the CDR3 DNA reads TGTGCCAGCTCCAGACAGGATAATTCACCCCTCCACTTT.

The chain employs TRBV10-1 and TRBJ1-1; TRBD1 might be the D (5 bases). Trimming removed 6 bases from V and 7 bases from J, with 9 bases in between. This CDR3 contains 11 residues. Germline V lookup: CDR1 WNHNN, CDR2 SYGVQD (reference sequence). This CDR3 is CASSGGGEAFF. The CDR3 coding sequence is TGCGCCAGCAGCGGGGGGGGTGAAGCTTTCTTT.

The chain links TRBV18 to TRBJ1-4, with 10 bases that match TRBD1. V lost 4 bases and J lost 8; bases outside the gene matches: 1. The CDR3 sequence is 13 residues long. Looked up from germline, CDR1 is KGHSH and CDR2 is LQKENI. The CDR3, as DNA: TGTGCCAGCTCACGGGACAGGGGAGAAAAACTGTTTTTT. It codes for CASSRDRGEKLFF. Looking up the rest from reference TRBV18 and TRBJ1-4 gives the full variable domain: NAGVMQNPRHLVRRRGQEARLRCSPMKGHSHVYWYRQLPEEGLKFMVYLQKENIIDESGMPKERFSAEFPKEGPSILRIQQVVRGDSAAYFCASSRDRGEKLFFGSGTQLSVL.

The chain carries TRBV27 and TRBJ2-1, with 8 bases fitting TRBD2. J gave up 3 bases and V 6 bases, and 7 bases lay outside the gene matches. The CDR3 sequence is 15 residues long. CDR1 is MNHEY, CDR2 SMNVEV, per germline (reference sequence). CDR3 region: CASSPRGAVYNEQFF. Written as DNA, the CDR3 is TGTGCCAGCAGCCCGCGGGGGGCCGTCTACAATGAGCAGTTCTTC.